This TCR beta chain was identified during a study of T cells in Graves' hyperthyroidism and ophthalmopathy. Authors of the study amplified TCR beta CDR3 regions from RNA transcripts. First-round RT-PCR with HTBI primers amplified the TCR CDR3 region. TCRdb reprocessed the multiplex PCR reads via MiXCR and lists one record per CDR3 protein. This table holds a few hundred thousand distinct CDR3 sequences, about 15% found once. Germline CDR1 reads SGHRS; CDR2 reads YFSETQ. V was cut by 0 bases and J by 1 base, with 7 bases left in between. The CDR3 consists of 14 residues. This clonotype was picked up many times. Active moderate-to-severe ophthalmopathy, Clinical Activity Score at least 3, NOSPECS at least 4, under 3 months' duration.

The origin of this receptor is an older woman with Graves' ophthalmopathy. Input material: blood. The genes are TRBV5-1 and TRBJ2-5; D not certain. The CDR3 region has the DNA TGCGCCAGCAGCTTGGCTGGCAGCCAAGAGACCCAGTACTTC. Translating gives CASSLAGSQETQYF.